Presented here are 22 T cell receptor beta chains from one specimen sequenced in a study of blood T cell repertoires in COVID-19. Assay used: immunoSEQ multiplex PCR; TCRdb lists only in-frame clones, some missing. The sample consists of about 310,000 clones, roughly 89% of them appearing once. Material: PBMCs or T cells enriched from blood (not recorded which). These receptors came from a man between 60 and 75 years old who had recovered from COVID-19.

The J gene is TRBJ1-1, the V gene TRBV7-9; 10 bases are a match to TRBD1. This CDR3 has 14 residues. CDR1 and CDR2 (germline): SEHNR, FQNEAQ (reference sequence). The J segment lost 5 bases and the V segment lost 5 bases, leaving 5 bases of the junction unmatched. The CDR3 is CASSDRQGATEAFF. The CDR3 nucleotides read TGTGCCAGCAGCGACCGACAGGGGGCGACTGAAGCTTTCTTT.

This clone occurred once. This rearrangement joins TRBV5-1 to TRBJ2-5; 13 nucleotides align to TRBD2. This CDR3 spans 16 amino acids. CDR1 and CDR2 from the germline V gene are SGHRS and YFSETQ. V lost 4 bases to trimming and J lost 2 bases; unmatched junction nucleotides: 5. In DNA form, the CDR3 reads TGCGCCAGCAGCCCAGGACTAGCGGGAGTTCAAGAGACCCAGTACTTC. Amino acids: CASSPGLAGVQETQYF.

This rearrangement joins TRBV27 to TRBJ2-3, with D tentatively TRBD1 (6 bases). V was shortened by 7 bases and J by 1 base, with 15 bases between the two germline ends. Looked up from germline, CDR1 is MNHEY and CDR2 is SMNVEV (reference sequence). The CDR3 runs to 15 residues. Here the CDR3 reads CASTDEGVRTDTQYF. The CDR3 bases are TGTGCCAGCACCGACGAGGGGGTTCGCACAGATACGCAGTATTTT.

This rearrangement joins TRBV5-1 to TRBJ1-4; no clear D. Germline V gives CDR1 SGHRS, CDR2 YFSETQ. This CDR3 spans 17 amino acids. The V end was cut by 0 bases, the J end by 3 bases, with 15 bases between. In DNA form, the CDR3 reads TGCGCCAGCAGCTTGGCGGCAGCCGGTGAGGCTAATGAAAAACTGTTTTTT. This sequence encodes CASSLAAAGEANEKLFF.

The J gene is TRBJ1-5, the V gene TRBV19; TRBD1 matches at 7 bases. The length of the CDR3 is 14 residues. CDR1 and CDR2 from the germline V gene are LNHDA and SQIVND (reference sequence). V lost 7 bases, J lost 0 bases, and 3 bases stayed unmatched. CDR3 sequence (DNA): TGTGCCAGTATGACAGGGCATAGCAATCAGCCCCAGCATTTT. Translation gives CASMTGHSNQPQHF.

The chain employs TRBV18 and TRBJ1-4, with 8 bases matching TRBD1. Trimming removed 4 bases from V and 7 bases from J; junction bases left unmatched: 5. Germline CDR1 reads KGHSH; CDR2 reads LQKENI. This CDR3 spans 14 amino acids. The CDR3 reads CASSLRGQGEKLFF. CDR3 DNA: TGTGCCAGCTCACTCAGGGGGCAAGGTGAAAAACTGTTTTTT.

V usage is TRBV7-2 and J usage is TRBJ1-1; possible D gene TRBD1, 5 bases. CDR3 length: 15 residues. The V end lost 4 bases, the J end lost 3 bases, and 15 bases lay between the germline ends. Germline V gene sequence: CDR1 SGHTA, CDR2 FQGNSA. This CDR3 reads CASSSPGHSHTEAFF. The CDR3 bases are TGTGCCAGCAGCTCACCTGGACACTCCCACACTGAAGCTTTCTTT.

The chain links TRBV5-1 to TRBJ2-7; 8 bases agree with TRBD2. Germline-derived CDR1 and CDR2 are SGHRS and YFSETQ. V lost 3 bases to trimming and J lost 2 bases; unmatched junction nucleotides: 7. The CDR3 spans 15 residues. CDR3 amino acids: CASSSFSGTPYEQYF. CDR3 nucleotide sequence: TGCGCCAGCAGCTCCTTTAGCGGGACACCCTACGAGCAGTACTTC.

The chain recombines TRBV11-2 with TRBJ1-5; D may be TRBD1 (5 bases). The germline gives CDR1 SGHAT, CDR2 FQNNGV. V was clipped by 3 bases and J by 2 bases, with 8 bases between them. The CDR3 sequence is 14 residues long. Here the CDR3 reads CASSFSTGNQPQHF. The CDR3 coding sequence is TGTGCCAGCAGCTTTTCGACAGGCAATCAGCCCCAGCATTTT.

Details on this clone: Other nucleotide sequences in the sample specify the same CDR3. V is TRBV7-3 and J is TRBJ1-1; 9 bases are shared with TRBD1. Per the germline V gene, CDR1 is SGHTA and CDR2 is FQGTGA. The CDR3 has 14 amino acids. With V trimmed by 3 bases and J by 1 base, 0 bases remained unmatched. CDR3 bases: TGTGCCAGCAGCTTGACAGGGGGGAACACTGAAGCTTTCTTT. It codes for CASSLTGGNTEAFF.

The V and J genes are TRBV19 and TRBJ1-1, with 8 nucleotides matching TRBD1. Germline assignment: CDR1 LNHDA and CDR2 SQIVND (reference sequence). This CDR3 spans 18 amino acids. V shed 3 bases, J shed 1 base, and the junction held 13 bases outside the gene matches. The chain's CDR3 is CASSIPPGQAHPNTEAFF. Here the CDR3 DNA reads TGTGCCAGTAGTATTCCTCCGGGACAGGCGCACCCGAACACTGAAGCTTTCTTT.

This clone appeared once. The genes are TRBV3-1 (or the pseudogene TRBV3-2) and TRBJ1-5, with D possibly TRBD1 on 6 matching bases. There are 15 residues in the CDR3. Per the germline V gene, CDR1 is LGHDT and CDR2 is YNNKEL (reference sequence). Trimming cost V 1 base and J 5 bases, with 12 bases left between them. The CDR3 DNA reads TGTGCCAGCAGCCAAGGGGGGCCCGGTTATCAGCCCCAGCATTTT. Translated, it gives CASSQGGPGYQPQHF.

The chain is built from TRBV27 and TRBJ1-5, with D uncertain. The CDR3 sequence is 17 residues long. With 0 bases removed from V and 0 bases from J, the gap between germline ends came to 12 bases. CDR1 is MNHEY and CDR2 is SMNVEV in the germline V gene (reference sequence). Written as DNA, the CDR3 is TGTGCCAGCAGTTTATCGCTCAGCGAAAATAGCAATCAGCCCCAGCATTTT. Residues: CASSLSLSENSNQPQHF.

The chain employs TRBV19 and TRBJ2-1; 8 bases line up with TRBD1. The CDR3 totals 13 residues. Losses at the gene ends were 2 bases for V and 12 bases for J; bases not matched to a gene: 6. Germline CDR1 and CDR2: LNHDA and SQIVND (reference sequence). The CDR3 spells CASSIPARGLQFF. The CDR3 region has the DNA TGTGCCAGTAGTATACCCGCCAGGGGGCTGCAGTTCTTC.

The chain is built from TRBV28 and TRBJ1-3; TRBD1 aligns across 9 bases. Germline CDR1 reads MDHEN; CDR2 reads SYDVKM. CDR3 length: 16 amino acids. With 6 bases clipped from V and 0 bases from J, the junction kept 6 bases outside the gene matches. The DNA of the CDR3 is TGTGCCAGCAGCCCCGGGACAGGGATCTCTGGAAACACCATATATTTT. It is translated as CASSPGTGISGNTIYF. The entire variable domain, with the rest obtained from reference TRBV28 and TRBJ1-3, is as follows: DVKVTQSSRYLVKRTGEKVFLECVQDMDHENMFWYRQDPGLGLRLIYFSYDVKMKEKGDIPEGYSVSREKKERFSLILESASTNQTSMYLCASSPGTGISGNTIYFGEGSWLTVV.

A note on this clone: The same CDR3 also results from other DNA sequences found in this sample. This chain joins TRBV19 and TRBJ2-6, with 7 bases aligning to TRBD1. The CDR3 covers 15 residues. From germline, CDR1 is LNHDA and CDR2 SQIVND (reference sequence). Germline trimming cut 6 bases from V and 1 base from J; bases unmatched to any gene: 3. The DNA of the CDR3 is TGTGCCAGTAGCCCGACAGGGTCTGGGGCCAACGTCCTGACTTTC. Translating gives CASSPTGSGANVLTF. The whole variable domain, remainder taken from reference TRBV19 and TRBJ2-6, is DGGITQSPKYLFRKEGQNVTLSCEQNLNHDAMYWYRQDPGQGLRLIYYSQIVNDFQKGDIAEGYSVSREKKESFPLTVTSAQKNPTAFYLCASSPTGSGANVLTFGAGSRLTVL.

As to this clone: The sample carries other DNA sequences with the same CDR3. The chain recombines TRBV5-1 with TRBJ2-1, with D maybe TRBD2 (6 bases). Trimming pared 0 bases from V and 0 bases from J, leaving 10 bases between. Germline V CDR1 and CDR2: SGHRS, YFSETQ. CDR3 length equals 16 residues. The CDR3 sequence: CASSLAGTLSYNEQFF. The CDR3 bases are TGCGCCAGCAGCTTGGCGGGGACTCTCTCCTACAATGAGCAGTTCTTC.

V and J are TRBV6-5 and TRBJ1-4, with D perhaps matching TRBD1 (6 bases). The CDR3 runs 15 residues. CDR1 and CDR2 (germline): MNHEY, SVGAGI. The ends were cut back, 4 bases at V and 8 bases at J, with 17 bases in the middle. The CDR3 coding sequence is TGTGCCAGCAGTTTCTCCGGGACATCGTTGGAAAAACTGTTTTTT. The encoded protein is CASSFSGTSLEKLFF.

This rearrangement joins TRBV24-1 to TRBJ2-1; 8 bases line up with TRBD1. This CDR3 comprises 12 residues. V lost 8 bases to trimming and J lost 9 bases; unmatched junction nucleotides: 5. CDR1 is KGHDR and CDR2 is SFDVKD in the germline V gene. CDR3 nucleotide sequence: TGTGCCACCAAATCGGACAGGGCTGAGCAGTTCTTC. As protein: CATKSDRAEQFF.

The table lists this clone with a count of one. The chain is built from TRBV27 and TRBJ2-5, with 8 bases identical to TRBD2. Looked up from germline, CDR1 is MNHEY and CDR2 is SMNVEV (reference sequence). The V and J ends lost 4 bases and 2 bases, in that order; junction bases with no gene match: 15. The CDR3 is 18 residues long. CDR3 protein: CASSWQREGRGVQETQYF. The CDR3 DNA follows: TGTGCCAGCAGTTGGCAACGGGAGGGCCGTGGAGTGCAAGAGACCCAGTACTTC.

The chain's CDR3 is CASSQTLSGSSYNEQFF. CDR3 DNA sequence: TGTGCCAGCTCTCAGACTCTTAGCGGGAGCTCCTACAATGAGCAGTTCTTC. V gene TRBV18 combines with J gene TRBJ2-1, with 9 bases that match TRBD2. CDR1 is KGHSH, CDR2 LQKENI, per germline. The CDR3 loop spans 17 amino acids. J gave up 0 bases and V 6 bases, and 9 bases lay outside the gene matches.

CDR3 residues: CASSYRAGGRAGFSRETQYF. DNA of the CDR3: TGCGCCAGCAGCTACAGAGCCGGCGGGAGGGCCGGGTTTAGTAGAGAGACCCAGTACTTC. This chain uses TRBV5-1 with TRBJ2-5; 9 bases are shared with TRBD2. The junction had 22 bases not matched to a gene; V was cut back by 3 bases and J by 4 bases. Germline CDR1 SGHRS, CDR2 YFSETQ. The CDR3 has 20 amino acids.